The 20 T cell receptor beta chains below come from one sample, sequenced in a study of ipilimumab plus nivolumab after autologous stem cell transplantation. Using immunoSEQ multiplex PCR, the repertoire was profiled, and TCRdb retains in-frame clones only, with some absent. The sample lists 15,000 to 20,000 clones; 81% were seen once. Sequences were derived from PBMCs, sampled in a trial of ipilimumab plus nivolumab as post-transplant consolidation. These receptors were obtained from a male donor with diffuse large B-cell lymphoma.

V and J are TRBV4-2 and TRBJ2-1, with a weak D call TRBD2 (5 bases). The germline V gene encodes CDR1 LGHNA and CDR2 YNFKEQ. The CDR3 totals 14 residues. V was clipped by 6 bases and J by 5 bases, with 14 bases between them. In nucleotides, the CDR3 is TGTGCCAGCAGTCAGAGTTGGGAGAACAATGAGCAGTTCTTC. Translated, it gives CASSQSWENNEQFF.

CDR3 sequence: CARYDRGGEQFF. The CDR3 DNA is TGTGCCAGATACGACAGGGGGGGTGAGCAGTTCTTC. This rearrangement joins TRBV21-1 to TRBJ2-1; the DNA was not used to check the table's D call, TRBD1. TRBV21-1 is a pseudogene segment. The CDR3 covers 12 residues.

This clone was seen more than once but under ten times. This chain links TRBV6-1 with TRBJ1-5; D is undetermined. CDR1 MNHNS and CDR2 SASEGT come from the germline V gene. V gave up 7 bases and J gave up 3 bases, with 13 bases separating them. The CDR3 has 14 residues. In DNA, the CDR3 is TGTGCCAGCATGATGGGGTCGGACAATCAGCCCCAGCATTTT. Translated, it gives CASMMGSDNQPQHF.

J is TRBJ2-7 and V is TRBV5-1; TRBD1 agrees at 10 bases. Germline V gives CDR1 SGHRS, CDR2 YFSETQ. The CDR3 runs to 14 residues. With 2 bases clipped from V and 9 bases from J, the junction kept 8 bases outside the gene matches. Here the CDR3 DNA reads TGCGCCAGCAGCTTCCGGGACAGGGGAATAGGGCAGTACTTC. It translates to CASSFRDRGIGQYF.

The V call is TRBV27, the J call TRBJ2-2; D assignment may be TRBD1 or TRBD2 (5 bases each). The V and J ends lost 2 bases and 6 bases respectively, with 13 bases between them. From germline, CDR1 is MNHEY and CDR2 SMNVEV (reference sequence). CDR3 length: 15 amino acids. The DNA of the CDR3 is TGTGCCAGCAGTTTAGTCGCAGGGCGGGCCGGGGAGCTGTTTTTT. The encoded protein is CASSLVAGRAGELFF.

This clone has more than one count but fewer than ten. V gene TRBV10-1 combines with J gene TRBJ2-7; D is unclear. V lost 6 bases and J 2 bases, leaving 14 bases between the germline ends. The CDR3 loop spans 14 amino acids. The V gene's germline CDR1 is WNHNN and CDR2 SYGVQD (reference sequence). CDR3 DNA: TGCGCCAGCAGGCTTCGAGATGGGGCCTACGAGCAGTACTTC. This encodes CASRLRDGAYEQYF.

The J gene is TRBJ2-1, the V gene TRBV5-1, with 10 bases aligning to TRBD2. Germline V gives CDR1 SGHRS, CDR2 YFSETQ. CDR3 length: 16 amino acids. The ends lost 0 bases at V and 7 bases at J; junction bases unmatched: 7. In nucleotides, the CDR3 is TGCGCCAGCAGCTTGGCCCCAGCGGGGGGGCAAAATGAGCAGTTCTTC. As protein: CASSLAPAGGQNEQFF.

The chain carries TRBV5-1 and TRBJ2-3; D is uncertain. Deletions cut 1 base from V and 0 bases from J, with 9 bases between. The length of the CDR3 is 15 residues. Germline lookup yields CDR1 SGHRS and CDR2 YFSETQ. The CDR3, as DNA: TGCGCCAGCAGCTTGACTTTTCGTAGCACAGATACGCAGTATTTT. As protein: CASSLTFRSTDTQYF.

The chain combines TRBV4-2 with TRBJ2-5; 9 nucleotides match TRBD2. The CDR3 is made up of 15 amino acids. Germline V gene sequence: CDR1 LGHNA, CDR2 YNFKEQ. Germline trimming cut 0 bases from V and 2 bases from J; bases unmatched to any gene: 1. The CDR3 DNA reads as TGTGCCAGCAGCCAAGATGCGGGGGGGCAAGAGACCCAGTACTTC. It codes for CASSQDAGGQETQYF.

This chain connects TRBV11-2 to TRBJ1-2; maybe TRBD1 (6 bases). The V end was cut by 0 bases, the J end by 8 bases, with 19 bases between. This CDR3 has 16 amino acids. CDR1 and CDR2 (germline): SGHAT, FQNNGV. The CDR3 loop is CASSLDLGARGGGYTF. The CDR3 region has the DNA TGTGCCAGCAGCTTAGATCTGGGGGCGCGGGGCGGCGGCTACACCTTC.

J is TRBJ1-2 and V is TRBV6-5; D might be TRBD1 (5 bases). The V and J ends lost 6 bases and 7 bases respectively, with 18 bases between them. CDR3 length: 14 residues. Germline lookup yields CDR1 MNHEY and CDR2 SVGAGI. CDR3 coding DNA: TGTGCCAGCAGCCTCCTAACCGGGGCGGGTGGCTACACCTTC. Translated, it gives CASSLLTGAGGYTF.

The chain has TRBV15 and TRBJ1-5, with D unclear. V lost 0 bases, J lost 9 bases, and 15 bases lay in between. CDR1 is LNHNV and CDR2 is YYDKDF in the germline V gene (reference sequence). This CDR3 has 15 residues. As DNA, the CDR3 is TGTGCCACCAGCAGAGATGTAGGCGCGCGGAGGCCCCAGCATTTT. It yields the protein CATSRDVGARRPQHF.

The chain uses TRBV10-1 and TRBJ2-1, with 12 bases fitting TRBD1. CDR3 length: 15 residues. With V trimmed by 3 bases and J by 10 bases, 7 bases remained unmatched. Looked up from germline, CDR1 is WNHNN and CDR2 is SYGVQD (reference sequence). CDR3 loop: CASSDLGQGAREQFF. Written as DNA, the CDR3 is TGCGCCAGCAGTGATTTGGGACAGGGGGCGCGAGAGCAGTTCTTC.

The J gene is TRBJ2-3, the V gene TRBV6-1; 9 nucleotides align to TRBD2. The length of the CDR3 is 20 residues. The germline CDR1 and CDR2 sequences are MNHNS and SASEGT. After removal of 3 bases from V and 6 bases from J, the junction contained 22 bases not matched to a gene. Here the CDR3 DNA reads TGTGCCAGCAGTGACAACAAAACACCGGGACTAGCAGTAGGTAGGGATACGCAGTATTTT. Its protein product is CASSDNKTPGLAVGRDTQYF.

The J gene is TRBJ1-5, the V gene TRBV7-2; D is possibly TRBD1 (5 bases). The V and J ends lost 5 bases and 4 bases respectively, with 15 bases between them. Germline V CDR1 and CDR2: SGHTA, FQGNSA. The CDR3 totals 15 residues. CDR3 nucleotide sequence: TGTGCCAGCAGCCGCGGGGGGGAAAAGAATCAGCCCCAGCATTTT. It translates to CASSRGGEKNQPQHF.

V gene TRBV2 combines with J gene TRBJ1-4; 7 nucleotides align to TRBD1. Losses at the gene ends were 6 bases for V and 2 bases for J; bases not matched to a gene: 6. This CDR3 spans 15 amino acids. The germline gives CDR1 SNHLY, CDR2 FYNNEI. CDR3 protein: CASSYDRATNEKLFF. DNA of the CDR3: TGTGCCAGCAGCTACGACAGGGCTACTAATGAAAAACTGTTTTTT.

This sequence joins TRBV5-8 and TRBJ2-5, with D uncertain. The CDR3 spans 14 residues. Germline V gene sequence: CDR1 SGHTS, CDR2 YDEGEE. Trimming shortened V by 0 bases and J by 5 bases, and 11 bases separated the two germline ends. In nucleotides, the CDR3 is TGTGCCAGCAGCTTGGATCGGGTCGGGGAGACCCAGTACTTC. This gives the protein CASSLDRVGETQYF.

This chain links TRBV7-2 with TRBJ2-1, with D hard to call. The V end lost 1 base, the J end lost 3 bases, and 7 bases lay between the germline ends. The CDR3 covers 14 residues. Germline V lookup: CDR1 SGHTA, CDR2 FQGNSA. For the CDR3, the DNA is TGTGCCAGCAGCTTAGTGGCAAACTACAATGAGCAGTTCTTC. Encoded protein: CASSLVANYNEQFF.

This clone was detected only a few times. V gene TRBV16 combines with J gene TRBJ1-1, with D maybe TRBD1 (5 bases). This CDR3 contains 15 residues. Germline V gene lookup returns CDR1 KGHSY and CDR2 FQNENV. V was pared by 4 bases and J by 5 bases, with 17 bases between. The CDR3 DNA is TGTGCCAGCAGCCGCCAAGCAGGGACGAGAACTGAAGCTTTCTTT. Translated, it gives CASSRQAGTRTEAFF.

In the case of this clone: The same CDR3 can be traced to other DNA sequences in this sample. CDR3: CASTPRAKTGPGPEGGYTF. CDR3 DNA sequence: TGTGCCAGCACCCCCCGGGCCAAGACAGGGCCCGGCCCCGAAGGGGGCTACACCTTC. V is TRBV27 and J is TRBJ1-2; 7 bases match TRBD1. This CDR3 comprises 19 residues. Per the germline V gene, CDR1 is MNHEY and CDR2 is SMNVEV (reference sequence). V gave up 7 bases and J gave up 8 bases; unmatched junction bases: 28.